The clone carrying this T cell receptor beta chain has ten or more counts. V lost 3 bases, J lost 7 bases, and 10 bases lay in between. The CDR3 length is 13 residues. Germline CDR1 reads MGHRA; CDR2 reads YSYEKL. This sample stems from a study of identical twins. TCRdb ran MiXCR on the 5' RACE reads and lists one entry per CDR3 protein. The sample contains 300,000 to 400,000 distinct CDR3 sequences, over 9% of which appear only once. These data also featured in a second study, about yellow fever vaccine responses in identical twins.

Sequencing was done on a sample of CD8+ T cells sorted from blood. This receptor was obtained from a woman aged 18-35 years in good health. The chain combines TRBV4-1 with TRBJ2-1; weak D call: TRBD2 (5 bases). Written as DNA, the CDR3 is TGCGCCAGCAGCCAGGACTGGGCTAATGAGCAGTTCTTC. Amino acid sequence: CASSQDWANEQFF.